This is a list of T cell receptor beta chains from one sample in a study of identical twins. TCRdb re-called the 5' RACE reads with MiXCR, one entry per CDR3 protein. Among about 450,000 distinct CDR3 sequences, about 18% were seen once, and the ten largest hold more than 10%. The sequenced sample consisted of naive T cells sorted from blood. The source of these receptors is a man aged 45-65 years in good health. CDR3s leave out the opening cysteine and the closing phenylalanine or tryptophan.

CDR3aa	j_gene	v_gene
ASSQEVLAGSYEQY	TRBJ2-7	TRBV3-1
ASHPGTQETQY	TRBJ2-5	TRBV5-1
ASSRTNEKLF	TRBJ1-4	TRBV12-3/TRBV12-4
ASSRTGGQPQH	TRBJ1-5	TRBV12-3/TRBV12-4
ASSYRSTGSNYGYT	TRBJ1-2	TRBV7-8
ASSGPGAGKRSYEQY	TRBJ2-7	TRBV25-1
SVGPGLNTGELF	TRBJ2-2	TRBV29-1
ASSAGGANTQY	TRBJ2-3	TRBV7-2
ASSSPGRGSEQF	TRBJ2-1	TRBV7-6
ASSQGALSY	TRBJ2-7	TRBV5-1
ASSYNAYNEQF	TRBJ2-1	TRBV6-5
ASKRLAGGGDTQY	TRBJ2-3	TRBV2
VSSYDETPRWGELF	TRBJ2-2	TRBV6-5
SARVGRSNTEAF	TRBJ1-1	TRBV20-1
ASSDSTSTGELF	TRBJ2-2	TRBV6-4
SASTGPGYNEQF	TRBJ2-1	TRBV29-1
AWSPGGRGSDTQY	TRBJ2-3	TRBV30
SAREGTSGGANTGELF	TRBJ2-2	TRBV20-1
SVEVSPGGTEAF	TRBJ1-1	TRBV29-1
ASSTGGTTDTQY	TRBJ2-3	TRBV5-1
ASSYSTSGLSSSYEQY	TRBJ2-7	TRBV6-2/TRBV6-3
ASSLKGGKPRDEQF	TRBJ2-1	TRBV12-3/TRBV12-4
ATSDRTSGSYNEQF	TRBJ2-1	TRBV24-1
ASSSTERGAHEQY	TRBJ2-7	TRBV7-9
ASSTGTTSTDTQY	TRBJ2-3	TRBV14
ASSWADQIYSGNTIY	TRBJ1-3	TRBV5-5
SVAGQGTQF	-	TRBV29-1
ASSPGTGLYNEQF	TRBJ2-1	TRBV5-1
ASSQTGLVNQPQH	TRBJ1-5	TRBV7-2
ASSIKAVQETQY	TRBJ2-5	TRBV28
ASSQSGTSGGRMDEQF	TRBJ2-1	TRBV4-2
AIGPQGTSDNSPLH	TRBJ1-6	TRBV10-3
ASSLGLAGTSLPKGYEQY	TRBJ2-7	TRBV11-2
ATSTDSYNEQF	TRBJ2-1	TRBV15
ASSPGSGGVQETQY	TRBJ2-5	TRBV12-3/TRBV12-4
ASSPTGSYNEQF	TRBJ2-1	TRBV12-3/TRBV12-4
SGGAGLLTGELF	TRBJ2-2	TRBV29-1
ASSLLPNEKLF	TRBJ1-4	TRBV7-9
ASSLDRVEQY	TRBJ2-7	TRBV7-2
SARGWGRVTDTQY	TRBJ2-3	TRBV20-1
ASSLSTGLGSW	TRBJ2-3	TRBV27
ASSPSGAAAGGTGELF	TRBJ2-2	TRBV27
ASSLKREGRGASQY	TRBJ2-5	TRBV7-6
ASSLYPGWLY	TRBJ2-3	TRBV7-2
ASSFFIFSNEQF	TRBJ2-1	TRBV7-2